A selection of T cell receptor beta chains follows, all from one sample in a study of OX40 agonist ivuxolimab in advanced cancers. Here immunoSEQ multiplex PCR was the method, and the copy in TCRdb shows in-frame clones only, minus some. The table records approximately 69,000 clones, 85% to 90% of them present only once. Sequencing used CD4+ or CD8+ T cells sorted from blood, obtained in a trial of the OX40 agonist ivuxolimab. All receptors derive from an adult with an advanced solid tumor such as melanoma, head and neck, liver or kidney cancer. Each CDR3 is given with its conserved first and last residue. D genes are given only for firm matches. Size is omitted from some rows. Given values are once, few, many or a class for expanded clones.

size	J	D	V	DNA	CDR3
-	TRBJ1-2	-	TRBV7-3	TGTGCCAGCAGCCCGGGACCAAACTATGGCTACACCTTC	CASSPGPNYGYTF
-	TRBJ2-5	TRBD2	TRBV5-1	TGCGCCAGCAGCTTGGCGGGGGGTGGTGTCCAAGAGACCCAGTACTTC	CASSLAGGGVQETQYF
-	TRBJ2-7	-	TRBV7-9	TGTGCCAGCAGCTTAGCAGGATCCGTCGAGCAGTACTTC	CASSLAGSVEQYF
-	TRBJ2-7	TRBD1	TRBV19	TGTGCCAGTATGACGTGGACAGGGCTAAAGTACGAGCAGTACTTC	CASMTWTGLKYEQYF
once	TRBJ2-2	TRBD2	TRBV11-3	TGTGCCAGCAGCTTAGATCTGGGACTAGCGGGCACCGGGGAGCTGTTTTTT	CASSLDLGLAGTGELFF
-	TRBJ2-5	TRBD2	TRBV4-1	TGCGCCAGCAGCCCAGGACTAGCGAGAGAGACCCAGTACTTC	CASSPGLARETQYF
-	TRBJ2-7	TRBD2	TRBV9	TGTGCCAGCAGCCCGGGGGGTTGGGACGAGCAGTACTTC	CASSPGGWDEQYF
-	TRBJ2-7	-	TRBV7-9	TGTGCCAGCAGCCCAACGAACTCCTACGAGCAGTACTTC	CASSPTNSYEQYF
-	TRBJ2-5	-	TRBV6-5	TGTGCCAGCAGTGTAAGGGGCAGAGAGACCCAGTACTTC	CASSVRGRETQYF
-	TRBJ1-1	-	TRBV4-1	TGCGCCAGCAGCCAAGACGGAGAGACAGCATCGAACACTGAAGCTTTCTTT	CASSQDGETASNTEAFF
-	TRBJ2-2	-	TRBV11-2	TGTGCCAGCAGCTTAGTTCTCACCGGGGAGCTGTTTTTT	CASSLVLTGELFF
-	TRBJ2-7	-	TRBV10-3	TGTGCCATCAGTGTGGTAACTCCCCACGAGCAGTACTTC	CAISVVTPHEQYF
few	TRBJ2-7	-	TRBV10-1	TGCGCCAGCAGTGGAACCATAGTGGATGGCGAGCAGTACTTC	CASSGTIVDGEQYF
-	TRBJ1-4	-	TRBV6-5	TGTGCCAGCAGAAGCGGAAGGGGTGGGGAAAAACTGTTTTTT	CASRSGRGGEKLFF
-	TRBJ1-2	-	TRBV7-8	TGTGCCAGCAGCCCACCAGGGGAGGGCTATGGCTACACCTTC	CASSPPGEGYGYTF
few	TRBJ1-1	-	TRBV30	TGTGCCTGGAGTCCCCGCGGGGGGTGGGCTTTCTTT	CAWSPRGGWAFF
-	TRBJ1-3	-	TRBV6-1	TGTGCCAGCAGTGAAAGTCCAGGGAACACCATATATTTT	CASSESPGNTIYF
-	TRBJ2-3	TRBD2	TRBV7-3	TGTGCCAGCAGCCCCCGGGGGGGGGATACGCAGTATTTT	CASSPRGGDTQYF
once	TRBJ2-7	TRBD1	TRBV4-1	TGCGCCAGCAGCCAAACGGACAGGGGGCGATACGAGCAGTACTTC	CASSQTDRGRYEQYF
-	TRBJ2-3	TRBD1	TRBV30	TGTGCCTGGAGTAGAGGGACAGGGCGCACAGATACGCAGTATTTT	CAWSRGTGRTDTQYF
-	TRBJ2-3	TRBD2	TRBV18	TGTGCCAGCTCACAAGTCCCTCGGACTAGCGGGGGGGCCGGGCAGTATTTT	CASSQVPRTSGGAGQYF
few	TRBJ1-1	-	TRBV9	TGTGCCAGCAGCGTAGGAGATGGCACTGAAGCTTTCTTT	CASSVGDGTEAFF
-	TRBJ2-2	-	TRBV5-8	TGTGCCAGCAGCCACCTGACAACCGCGAACACCGGGGAGCTGTTTTTT	CASSHLTTANTGELFF
-	TRBJ1-1	-	TRBV2	TGTGCCAGCACCCGAGGAGAGAACACTGAAGCTTTCTTT	CASTRGENTEAFF
-	TRBJ2-5	-	TRBV6-4	TGTGCCAGCAGTCCGGGACCCGAAGAGACCCAGTACTTC	CASSPGPEETQYF
-	TRBJ2-1	TRBD2	TRBV19	TGTGCCAGTAGTATTGGAGGGTTGGCTAGCGGGAGTTTCTATGAGCAGTTCTTC	CASSIGGLASGSFYEQFF
few	TRBJ1-2	-	TRBV7-8	TGTGCCAGCAGCGTCCAGGGTCCCTCCTATGGCTACACCTTC	CASSVQGPSYGYTF
-	TRBJ2-1	TRBD1	TRBV7-2	TGTGCCAGCAGGAGGGACAGGCTCAATGAGCAGTTCTTC	CASRRDRLNEQFF
-	TRBJ2-5	-	TRBV4-2	TGTGCCAGCAGCCAAGGGGACTCCCGCCCGGAGACCCAGTACTTC	CASSQGDSRPETQYF
-	TRBJ2-5	-	TRBV30	TGTGCCTGGAGAGACTTAGAGACCCAGTACTTC	CAWRDLETQYF
-	TRBJ1-2	-	TRBV28	TGTGCCAGCAGTTCCGCTGGGGGCTCGTCATATGGCTACACCTTC	CASSSAGGSSYGYTF
-	TRBJ1-4	-	TRBV14	TGTGCCAGCAGCCAGCACAAGGAGATGGATGAAAAACTGTTTTTT	CASSQHKEMDEKLFF
-	TRBJ2-3	TRBD2	TRBV11-3	TGTGCCAGCAGCTTCCATAGCGGGAGACTTAGAGATACGCAGTATTTT	CASSFHSGRLRDTQYF
-	TRBJ1-2	-	TRBV2	TGTGCCAGCAGTGGTGGGGTCAGCTATGGCTACACCTTC	CASSGGVSYGYTF
-	TRBJ2-3	-	TRBV6-4	TGTGCCAGCAGTGAGGTGGGGGGTGAGACAGATACGCAGTATTTT	CASSEVGGETDTQYF
-	TRBJ2-5	TRBD1	TRBV18	TGTGCCAGCCGTGGGACAGGCGGAGAGACCCAGTACTTC	CASRGTGGETQYF
-	TRBJ2-5	-	TRBV12-5	TGTGCTAGTGGTTTGAAGGTGGGGGAGACCCAGTACTTC	CASGLKVGETQYF